The rows below give T cell receptor beta chains drawn from one sample of a study of blood T cells in healthy people across ages. TCRdb used MiXCR to reprocess the 5' RACE reads, holding one entry per CDR3 protein. The top ten hold 15% of the sample, which has about 650,000 distinct CDR3 sequences, roughly 32% seen once. Sequencing used blood. These receptors were collected from a woman older than 75 in good health. The CDR3 runs from the conserved cysteine through the conserved F or W. Each record gives: J gene, D gene, V gene, clone size, CDR3 protein, CDR3 DNA. D genes are given only for firm matches. Size is stated for part of the rows, as once, few or many counts, or as a class when the clone is expanded.

TRBJ2-5 | . | TRBV6-5 | many | CASSPDPGETQYF | TGTGCCAGCAGTCCAGACCCGGGGGAGACCCAGTACTTC
TRBJ1-2 | . | TRBV20-1 | few | CSGKQENYGYTF | TGCAGTGGAAAACAGGAAAACTATGGCTACACCTTC
TRBJ2-7 | TRBD2 | TRBV4-2 | once | CASSQDLTSGSWDEQYF | TGTGCCAGCAGCCAAGATCTCACTAGCGGGAGTTGGGATGAGCAGTACTTC
TRBJ1-2 | TRBD1 | TRBV5-1 | many | CASSLEQGDYGYTF | TGCGCCAGCAGCTTAGAACAGGGGGACTATGGCTACACCTTC
TRBJ1-1 | . | TRBV5-1 | . | CASSSLRQMNTEAFF | TGCGCCAGCAGCTCGCTAAGACAGATGAACACTGAAGCTTTCTTT
TRBJ2-3 | . | TRBV5-1 | many | CASSTGTKSSTDTQYF | TGCGCCAGCAGTACCGGGACCAAGAGTAGCACAGATACGCAGTATTTT
TRBJ2-5 | TRBD1 | TRBV15 | many | CATSTDRGPQETQYF | TGTGCCACCAGCACCGACAGGGGTCCCCAAGAGACCCAGTACTTC
TRBJ2-3 | . | TRBV20-1 | many | CSARPGPHRTDTQYF | TGCAGTGCTAGACCAGGGCCCCACCGCACAGATACGCAGTATTTT
TRBJ2-5 | TRBD1 | TRBV7-2 | few | CASSPPCRGLGETQYF | TGTGCCAGCAGTCCTCCCTGCAGGGGGCTCGGAGAGACCCAGTACTTC
TRBJ1-1 | TRBD1 | TRBV15 | many | CATSRGTGGWTEAFF | TGTGCCACCAGCAGAGGGACAGGGGGGTGGACTGAAGCTTTCTTT
TRBJ2-5 | TRBD2 | TRBV20-1 | . | CSARDRGGREQETQYF | TGCAGTGCTAGAGATCGGGGCGGGAGAGAACAAGAGACCCAGTACTTC
TRBJ2-1 | . | TRBV7-2 | many | CASVKYNEQFF | TGTGCCAGCGTTAAATACAATGAGCAGTTCTTC
TRBJ2-7 | . | TRBV4-1 | many | CASSQEAPGRRSSYEQYF | TGCGCCAGCAGCCAAGAAGCCCCAGGGAGGCGTAGCTCCTACGAGCAGTACTTC
TRBJ2-5 | . | TRBV20-1 | . | CSASVRVEQYF | TGCAGTGCTAGTGTCAGGGTTGAGCAGTACTTC
TRBJ2-3 | TRBD2 | TRBV25-1 | many | CASSDPQLAGTDTQYF | TGTGCCAGCAGTGACCCCCAGCTAGCGGGGACAGATACGCAGTATTTT
TRBJ2-5 | . | TRBV7-2 | . | CASSLQGRMQETQYF | TGTGCCAGCAGCTTACAGGGCAGGATGCAAGAGACCCAGTACTTC
TRBJ1-6 | . | TRBV11-2 | few | CASSYSSLGVGNSPLHF | TGTGCCAGCAGCTATAGTTCCCTGGGAGTGGGCAATTCACCCCTCCACTTT
TRBJ2-1 | . | TRBV10-3 | many | CAIRGSVRDTDNEQFF | TGTGCCATCAGAGGAAGCGTCCGGGACACAGACAATGAGCAGTTCTTC
TRBJ1-2 | TRBD1 | TRBV11-2 | few | CASSLPGQGYGYTF | TGTGCCAGCAGTTTGCCGGGACAGGGGTATGGCTACACCTTC
TRBJ1-1 | . | TRBV7-8 | many | CASSPYETGNTEAFF | TGTGCCAGCAGCCCGTACGAGACAGGGAACACTGAAGCTTTCTTT
TRBJ1-5 | . | TRBV19 | few | CASSIIHRGNQPQHF | TGTGCCAGTAGTATAATACACCGGGGAAATCAGCCCCAGCATTTT
TRBJ1-1 | . | TRBV19 | few | CASRRGGTEAFF | TGTGCCAGTCGACGGGGCGGCACTGAAGCTTTCTTT
TRBJ1-5 | TRBD1 | TRBV5-1 | many | CASSPGQGNQPQHF | TGCGCCAGCAGCCCGGGACAGGGAAATCAGCCCCAGCATTTT
TRBJ1-5 | TRBD1 | TRBV24-1 | few | CATSDTDRGNQPQHF | TGTGCCACCAGTGACACTGACAGGGGAAATCAGCCCCAGCATTTT
TRBJ2-3 | TRBD2 | TRBV29-1 | . | CSGRLAGEEDTQYF | TGCAGCGGTCGACTAGCGGGAGAGGAAGATACGCAGTATTTT
TRBJ2-2 | . | TRBV7-2 | . | CASSLEPTGELFF | TGTGCCAGCAGCTTAGAACCCACCGGGGAGCTGTTTTTT
TRBJ1-2 | . | TRBV25-1 | many | CASRNLGGYTF | TGTGCCAGCAGGAACCTAGGAGGCTACACCTTC
TRBJ2-1 | TRBD2 | TRBV9 | few | CASGTSGGGEQFF | TGTGCCAGCGGGACTAGCGGGGGGGGTGAGCAGTTCTTC
TRBJ2-6 | . | TRBV12-3/TRBV12-4 | many | CASSLSSGANVLTF | TGTGCCAGCAGTTTGTCCTCTGGGGCCAACGTCCTGACTTTC
TRBJ1-5 | . | TRBV20-1 | . | CSAKTRNQPQHF | TGCAGTGCAAAGACAAGAAATCAGCCCCAGCATTTT
TRBJ1-5 | . | TRBV5-5 | . | CASSLASDDNQPQHF | TGTGCCAGCAGCTTGGCCAGCGACGACAATCAGCCCCAGCATTTT
TRBJ1-1 | TRBD1 | TRBV5-1 | . | CASSTGQVLNTEAFF | TGCGCCAGCAGCACGGGACAGGTTCTGAACACCGAAGCTTTCTTT
TRBJ2-7 | . | TRBV5-1 | . | CASSLGEVDAIGGQYF | TGCGCCAGCAGCTTGGGTGAGGTGGACGCCATCGGTGGGCAGTACTTC
TRBJ1-4 | TRBD1 | TRBV3-1 | many | CASSLPGTVNEKLFF | TGTGCCAGCAGCCTTCCCGGGACAGTTAATGAAAAACTGTTTTTT
TRBJ2-1 | . | TRBV7-9 | . | CASSREDGTASSYNEQFF | TGTGCCAGCAGCCGGGAGGATGGGACAGCCAGCTCCTACAATGAGCAGTTCTTC
TRBJ2-5 | TRBD2 | TRBV6-2/TRBV6-3 | many | CASRSSGGGETQYF | TGTGCCAGCAGGTCTAGCGGGGGTGGAGAGACCCAGTACTTC
TRBJ1-1 | TRBD1 | TRBV19 | . | CASSILTGGNTEAFF | TGTGCCAGTAGTATACTGACAGGGGGGAACACTGAAGCTTTCTTT
TRBJ1-1 | . | TRBV4-1 | few | CASSLAGLDTEAFF | TGCGCCAGCAGCCTCGCAGGGTTAGACACTGAAGCTTTCTTT
TRBJ1-1 | . | TRBV20-1 | few | CSALKGGMNTEAFF | TGCAGTGCGCTCAAGGGGGGCATGAACACTGAAGCTTTCTTT
TRBJ2-2 | TRBD1 | TRBV6-1 | few | CASGRDRGTGELFF | TGTGCCAGCGGTCGGGACAGGGGTACCGGGGAGCTGTTTTTT
TRBJ1-5 | . | TRBV6-6 | . | CASSPLGGSRNQPQHF | TGTGCCAGCAGCCCCTTGGGGGGAAGCCGAAATCAGCCCCAGCATTTT
TRBJ2-7 | . | TRBV4-2 | many | CASSQEFRQVDEQYF | TGTGCCAGCAGCCAGGAATTCAGACAGGTGGACGAGCAGTACTTC
TRBJ2-3 | . | TRBV7-2 | . | CASSLKTATDTQYF | TGTGCCAGCAGCTTGAAGACAGCCACAGATACGCAGTATTTT
TRBJ2-3 | TRBD1 | TRBV5-1 | . | CASVDRGGPDTQYF | TGCGCCAGCGTGGACAGGGGAGGCCCGGATACGCAGTATTTT
TRBJ2-3 | TRBD2 | TRBV5-1 | many | CASSFDGGSPDTQYF | TGCGCCAGCAGCTTTGACGGGGGGAGCCCAGATACGCAGTATTTT
TRBJ2-7 | . | TRBV28 | . | CASGWRYEQYF | TGTGCCAGCGGGTGGCGTTACGAGCAGTACTTC
TRBJ2-3 | TRBD2 | TRBV20-1 | . | CSARGPAGGSDTQYF | TGCAGTGCTAGAGGGCCAGCGGGAGGCTCAGATACGCAGTATTTT
TRBJ2-5 | . | TRBV29-1 | . | CSIRDGQETQYF | TGCAGCATACGGGACGGACAAGAGACCCAGTACTTC
TRBJ2-5 | TRBD2 | TRBV7-9 | . | CASSGRGGILPELQETQYF | TGTGCCAGCAGCGGACGGGGGGGCATTCTTCCGGAGTTACAAGAGACCCAGTACTTC
TRBJ1-2 | TRBD1 | TRBV18 | few | CASSPLMTGAVNYGYTF | TGTGCCAGCTCACCTCTGATGACAGGGGCGGTGAACTATGGCTACACCTTC
TRBJ2-1 | . | TRBV5-1 | . | CASSLETNNEQFF | TGCGCCAGCAGCTTGGAGACTAACAATGAGCAGTTCTTC
TRBJ2-3 | . | TRBV7-3 | many | CASSFGGGPDTQYF | TGTGCCAGCAGCTTTGGCGGGGGCCCAGATACGCAGTATTTT
TRBJ2-1 | TRBD2 | TRBV20-1 | many | CSASGLAGYNEQFF | TGCAGTGCTTCGGGACTAGCGGGGTACAATGAGCAGTTCTTC
TRBJ1-6 | . | TRBV3-1 | . | CASRPRGDNSPLHF | TGTGCCAGCCGACCTCGGGGAGATAATTCACCCCTCCACTTT
TRBJ1-4 | . | TRBV7-9 | few | CASTGLSNEKLFF | TGTGCCAGCACGGGACTCAGTAATGAAAAACTGTTTTTT